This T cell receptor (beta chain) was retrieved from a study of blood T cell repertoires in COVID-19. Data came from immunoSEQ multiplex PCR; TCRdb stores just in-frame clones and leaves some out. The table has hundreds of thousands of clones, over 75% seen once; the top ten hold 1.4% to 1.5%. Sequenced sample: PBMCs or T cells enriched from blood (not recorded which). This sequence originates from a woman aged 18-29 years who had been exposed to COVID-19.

The CDR3 loop is CASSQEGTGLAGRNEQFF. The CDR3 DNA reads TGCGCCAGCAGCCAGGAGGGTACAGGACTAGCGGGACGAAATGAGCAGTTCTTC. The V call is TRBV4-1, the J call TRBJ2-1, with TRBD2 matching 12 bases. Looked up from germline, CDR1 is MGHRA and CDR2 is YSYEKL. The CDR3 has 18 amino acids. The ends lost 3 bases at V and 7 bases at J; junction bases unmatched: 13.